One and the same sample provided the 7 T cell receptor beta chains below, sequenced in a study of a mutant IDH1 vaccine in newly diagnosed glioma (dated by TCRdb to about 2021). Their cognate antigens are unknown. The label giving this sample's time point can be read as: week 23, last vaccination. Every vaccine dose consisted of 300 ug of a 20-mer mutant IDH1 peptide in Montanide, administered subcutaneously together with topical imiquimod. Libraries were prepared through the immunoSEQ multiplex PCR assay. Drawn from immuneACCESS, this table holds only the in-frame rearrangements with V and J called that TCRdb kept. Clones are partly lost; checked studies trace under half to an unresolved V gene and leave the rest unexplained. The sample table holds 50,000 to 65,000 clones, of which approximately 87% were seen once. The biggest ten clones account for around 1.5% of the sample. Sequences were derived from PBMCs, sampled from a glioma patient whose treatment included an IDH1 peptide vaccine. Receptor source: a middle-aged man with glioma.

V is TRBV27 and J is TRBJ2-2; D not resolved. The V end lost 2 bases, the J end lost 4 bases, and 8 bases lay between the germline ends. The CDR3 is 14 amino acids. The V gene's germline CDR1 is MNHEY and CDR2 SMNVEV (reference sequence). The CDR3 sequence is CASSLVAVTGELFF. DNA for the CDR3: TGTGCCAGCAGTTTAGTAGCTGTCACCGGGGAGCTGTTTTTT.

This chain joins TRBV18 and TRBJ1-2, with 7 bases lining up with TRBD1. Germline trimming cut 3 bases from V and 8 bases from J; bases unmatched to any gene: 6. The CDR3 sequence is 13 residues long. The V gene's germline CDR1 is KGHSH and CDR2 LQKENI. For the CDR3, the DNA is TGTGCCAGCTCACCCGACAGGGCTCAAGGCTACACCTTC. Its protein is CASSPDRAQGYTF.

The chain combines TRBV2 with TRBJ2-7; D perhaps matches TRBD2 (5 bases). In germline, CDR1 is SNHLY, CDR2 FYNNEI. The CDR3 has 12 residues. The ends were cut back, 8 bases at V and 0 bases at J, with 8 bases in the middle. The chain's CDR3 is CASVGLSYEQYF. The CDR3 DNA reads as TGTGCCAGCGTAGGACTCTCCTACGAGCAGTACTTC.

In nucleotides, the CDR3 is TGTGCCAGCAGTTACGGTTCGGAGCGAGAGACCCAGTACTTC. It yields the protein CASSYGSERETQYF. The gene calls are TRBV6-6 and TRBJ2-5; unclear D gene. V was shortened by 2 bases and J by 4 bases, with 11 bases between the two germline ends. The CDR3 sequence is 14 residues long. Germline V gives CDR1 MNHNY, CDR2 SVGAGI (reference sequence).

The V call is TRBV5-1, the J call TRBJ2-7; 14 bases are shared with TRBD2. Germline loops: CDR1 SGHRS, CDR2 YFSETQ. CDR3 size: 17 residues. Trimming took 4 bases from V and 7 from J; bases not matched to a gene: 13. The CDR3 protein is CASSLGGTSGREGEQYF. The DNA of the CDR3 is TGCGCCAGCAGCCTGGGGGGGACTAGCGGGAGAGAAGGGGAGCAGTACTTC.

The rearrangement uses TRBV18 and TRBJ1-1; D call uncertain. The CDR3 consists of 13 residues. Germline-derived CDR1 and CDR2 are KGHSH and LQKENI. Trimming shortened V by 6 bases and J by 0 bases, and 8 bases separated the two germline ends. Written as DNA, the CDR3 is TGTGCCAGCTCCACTGCCCTGAACACTGAAGCTTTCTTT. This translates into CASSTALNTEAFF.

The CDR3 loop reads CASTLRLGTFNEKLFF. The CDR3 DNA is TGTGCCAGTACCCTCCGATTAGGGACCTTCAATGAAAAACTGTTTTTT. This chain uses TRBV19 with TRBJ1-4; tentative D call: TRBD1 (5 bases). V was trimmed by 7 bases and J by 5 bases, leaving 20 bases between them. Germline V gene data show CDR1 as LNHDA and CDR2 as SQIVND (reference sequence). CDR3 length equals 16 residues.